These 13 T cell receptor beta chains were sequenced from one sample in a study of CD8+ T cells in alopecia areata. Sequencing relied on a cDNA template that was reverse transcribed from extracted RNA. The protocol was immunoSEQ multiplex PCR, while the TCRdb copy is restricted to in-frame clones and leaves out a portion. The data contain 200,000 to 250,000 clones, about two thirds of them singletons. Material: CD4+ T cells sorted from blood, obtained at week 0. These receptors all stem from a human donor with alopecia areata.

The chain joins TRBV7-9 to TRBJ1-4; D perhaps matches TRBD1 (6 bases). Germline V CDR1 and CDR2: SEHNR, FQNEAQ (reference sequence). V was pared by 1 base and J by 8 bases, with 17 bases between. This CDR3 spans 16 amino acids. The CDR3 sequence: CASSLDPGQGKEKLFF. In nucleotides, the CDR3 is TGTGCCAGCAGCTTAGATCCGGGGCAGGGGAAGGAAAAACTGTTTTTT.

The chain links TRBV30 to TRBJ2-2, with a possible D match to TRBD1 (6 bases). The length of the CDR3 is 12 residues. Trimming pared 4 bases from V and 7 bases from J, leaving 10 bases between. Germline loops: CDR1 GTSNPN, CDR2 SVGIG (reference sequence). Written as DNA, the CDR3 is TGTGCCTGGAACAGGGATTTCGGGGAGCTGTTTTTT. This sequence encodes CAWNRDFGELFF.

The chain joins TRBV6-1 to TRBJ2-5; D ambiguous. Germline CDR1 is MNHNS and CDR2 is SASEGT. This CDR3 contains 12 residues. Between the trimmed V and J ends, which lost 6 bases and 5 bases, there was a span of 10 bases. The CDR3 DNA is TGTGCCAGCAGCTCCCTTGGGGAGACCCAGTACTTC. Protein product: CASSSLGETQYF.

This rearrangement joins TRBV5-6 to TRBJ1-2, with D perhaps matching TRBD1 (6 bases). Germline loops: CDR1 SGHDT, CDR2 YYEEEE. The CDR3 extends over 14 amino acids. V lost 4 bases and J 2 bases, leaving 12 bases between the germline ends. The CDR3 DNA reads TGTGCCAGCAGCCGAACAGGGTTAAACTATGGCTACACCTTC. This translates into CASSRTGLNYGYTF. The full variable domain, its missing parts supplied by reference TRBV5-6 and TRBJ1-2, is DAGVTQSPTHLIKTRGQQVTLRCSPKSGHDTVSWYQQALGQGPQFIFQYYEEEERQRGNFPDRFSGHQFPNYSSELNVNALLLGDSALYLCASSRTGLNYGYTFGSGTRLTVV.

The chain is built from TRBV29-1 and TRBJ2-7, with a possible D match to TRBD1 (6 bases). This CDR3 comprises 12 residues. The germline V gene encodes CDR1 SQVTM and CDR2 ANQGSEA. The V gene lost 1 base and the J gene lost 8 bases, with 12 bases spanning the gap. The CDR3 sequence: CSVEATGLQQYF. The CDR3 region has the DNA TGCAGCGTTGAAGCAACAGGGCTGCAGCAGTACTTC.

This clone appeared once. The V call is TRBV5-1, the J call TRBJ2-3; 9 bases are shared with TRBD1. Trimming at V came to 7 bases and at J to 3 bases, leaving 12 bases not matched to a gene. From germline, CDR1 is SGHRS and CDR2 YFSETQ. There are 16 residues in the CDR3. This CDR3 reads CASLKLQGAMTDTQYF. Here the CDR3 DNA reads TGCGCCAGCCTAAAGCTACAGGGGGCTATGACAGATACGCAGTATTTT.

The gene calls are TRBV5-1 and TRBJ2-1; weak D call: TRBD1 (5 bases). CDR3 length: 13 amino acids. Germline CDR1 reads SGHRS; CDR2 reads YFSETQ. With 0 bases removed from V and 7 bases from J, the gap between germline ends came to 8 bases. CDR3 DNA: TGCGCCAGCAGCTTGGGGCAGGGAAATGAGCAGTTCTTC. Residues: CASSLGQGNEQFF.

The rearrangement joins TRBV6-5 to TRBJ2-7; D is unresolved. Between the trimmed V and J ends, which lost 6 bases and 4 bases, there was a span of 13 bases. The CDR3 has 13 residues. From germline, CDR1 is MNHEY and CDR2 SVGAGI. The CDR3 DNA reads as TGTGCCAGCAGACACGCCGTGACTTACGAGCAGTACTTC. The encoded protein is CASRHAVTYEQYF.

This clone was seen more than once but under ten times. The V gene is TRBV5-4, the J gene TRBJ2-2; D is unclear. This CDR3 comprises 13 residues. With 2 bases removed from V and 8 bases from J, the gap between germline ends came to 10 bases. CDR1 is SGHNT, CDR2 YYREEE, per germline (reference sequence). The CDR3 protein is CASSFQLAGELFF. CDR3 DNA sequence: TGTGCCAGCAGCTTCCAGCTTGCGGGGGAGCTGTTTTTT.

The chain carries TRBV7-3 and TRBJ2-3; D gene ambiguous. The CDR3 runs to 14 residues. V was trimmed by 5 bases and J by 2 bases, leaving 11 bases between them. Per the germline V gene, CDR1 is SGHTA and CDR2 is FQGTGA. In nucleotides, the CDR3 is TGTGCCAGCAGCCCCCTGCCCTCCACAGATACGCAGTATTTT. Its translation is CASSPLPSTDTQYF.

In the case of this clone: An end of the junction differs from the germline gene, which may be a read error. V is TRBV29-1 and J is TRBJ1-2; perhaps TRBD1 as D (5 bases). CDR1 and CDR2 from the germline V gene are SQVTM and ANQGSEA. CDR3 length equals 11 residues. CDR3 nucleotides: TGCAGCGTCGAAGGGGCCTATGGCTACACCTTC. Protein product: CSVEGAYGYTF.

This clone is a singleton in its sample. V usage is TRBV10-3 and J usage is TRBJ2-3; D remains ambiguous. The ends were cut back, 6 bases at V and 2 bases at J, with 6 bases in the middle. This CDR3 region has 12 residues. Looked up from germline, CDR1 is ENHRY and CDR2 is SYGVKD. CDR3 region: CAIRRDTDTQYF. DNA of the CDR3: TGTGCCATCAGGAGAGACACAGATACGCAGTATTTT.

CDR3: CASSVNSPGELFF. In DNA form, the CDR3 reads TGTGCCAGCAGCGTCAACAGCCCCGGGGAGCTGTTTTTT. The gene calls are TRBV9 and TRBJ2-2; D is unclear. Germline V gene lookup returns CDR1 SGDLS and CDR2 YYNGEE. The CDR3 length is 13 residues. Trimming took off 2 bases at V and 6 bases at J, with 8 bases between the two ends.